This T cell receptor (beta chain) comes out of a study of blood T cell repertoires in COVID-19. Study-wide background: Samples came from the United States, Italy and Spain, spanning acute and convalescent COVID-19. The cDNA or gDNA used as material had been derived from T cells, B-cell-depleted T cells, or PBMCs.

V dropped 1 base and J dropped 6; count of bases not matched to a gene: 7. Germline V CDR1 and CDR2: SGHDT, YYEEEE. The length of the CDR3 is 15 residues. Profiled with immunoSEQ multiplex PCR; TCRdb holds only in-frame clones, not every one. The sample has fewer than 250,000 clones; around 88% are singletons. Sequenced: peripheral blood. The chain links TRBV5-6 to TRBJ2-3, with 8 bases identical to TRBD2. The sequence came from a woman aged 50 to 60 with acute or convalescent COVID-19. The CDR3 region has the DNA TGTGCCAGCAGCTTGATCAGCGGGAGTATGGATACGCAGTATTTT. Protein product: CASSLISGSMDTQYF.